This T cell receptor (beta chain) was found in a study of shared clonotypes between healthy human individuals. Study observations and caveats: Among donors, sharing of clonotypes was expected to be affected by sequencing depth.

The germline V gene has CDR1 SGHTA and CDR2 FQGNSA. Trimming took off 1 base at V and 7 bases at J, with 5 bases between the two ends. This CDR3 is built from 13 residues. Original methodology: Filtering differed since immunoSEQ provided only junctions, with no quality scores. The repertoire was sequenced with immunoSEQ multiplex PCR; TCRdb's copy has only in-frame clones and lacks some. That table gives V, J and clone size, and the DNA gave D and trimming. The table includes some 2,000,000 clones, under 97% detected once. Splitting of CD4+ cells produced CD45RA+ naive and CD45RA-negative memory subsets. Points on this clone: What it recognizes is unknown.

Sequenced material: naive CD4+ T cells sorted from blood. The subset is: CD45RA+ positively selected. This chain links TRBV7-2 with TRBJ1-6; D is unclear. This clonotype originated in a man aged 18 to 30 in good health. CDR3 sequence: CASSLGQNSPLHF. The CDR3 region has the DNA TGTGCCAGCAGCTTAGGGCAGAATTCACCCCTCCACTTT.